This TCR beta chain comes out of a study of beta chain features in type 1 diabetes. The sequenced template was cDNA made from the entire isolated RNA. The assay was immunoSEQ multiplex PCR, and TCRdb's table has in-frame clones only and misses some. This repertoire shows fewer than 400,000 clones, over 7% found once; its top ten account for 0.9% to 1.1%. This clone has just a few counts. Its target is not known. Study-wide results and limits: Type 1 diabetes patients had moderately but significantly shorter TCRB CDR3s in all four CD4+ subsets. The study left unresolved whether HLA type influences TCRB rearrangement.

The TCR originated in a man aged 25 to 40 with type 1 diabetes. The sequencing sample was made of central memory CD4+ T cells from blood.

CDR3 region: CASSPERRTGELFF. The CDR3 nucleotides read TGTGCCAGCAGCCCCGAGCGGCGGACCGGGGAGCTGTTTTTT. V and J are TRBV5-4 and TRBJ2-2; TRBD2 is a possible D gene (5 bases). Germline V gene data show CDR1 as SGHNT and CDR2 as YYREEE (reference sequence). The CDR3 consists of 14 residues. With 4 bases removed from V and 5 bases from J, the gap between germline ends came to 12 bases.